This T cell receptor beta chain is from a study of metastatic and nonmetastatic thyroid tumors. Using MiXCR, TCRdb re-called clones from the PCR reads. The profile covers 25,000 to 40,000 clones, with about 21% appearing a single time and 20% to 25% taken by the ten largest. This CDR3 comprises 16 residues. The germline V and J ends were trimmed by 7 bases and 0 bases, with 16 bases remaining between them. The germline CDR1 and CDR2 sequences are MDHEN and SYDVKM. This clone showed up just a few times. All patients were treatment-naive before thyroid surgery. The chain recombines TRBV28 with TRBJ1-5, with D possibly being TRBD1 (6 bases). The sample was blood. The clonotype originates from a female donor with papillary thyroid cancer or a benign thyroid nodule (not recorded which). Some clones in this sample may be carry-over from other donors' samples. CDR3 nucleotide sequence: TGTGCCAGCAACTTAGGGGGAATTCGTAGCAATCAGCCCCAGCATTTT. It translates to CASNLGGIRSNQPQHF.